The rows below give T cell receptor beta chains drawn from one sample of a study of cytomegalovirus exposure and HLA in healthy donors. Measured with immunoSEQ multiplex PCR; TCRdb has only the in-frame clones, and not every one. This sample has fewer than 250,000 clones, with about 83% found just once. Sequencing input: PBMCs. These receptors all come from a girl aged 10 to 17 in good health and CMV-seronegative. CDR3s include the opening cysteine and the closing phenylalanine or tryptophan. A D gene is named only where the DNA matches it firmly. Rows give clone size only sometimes, using once, few, many, or a class for an expanded clone.

J,D,V,size,DNA,CDR3
TRBJ2-7,TRBD2,TRBV29-1,-,TGCAGCGTGGCAGAATTGGGGGGGACCTACGAGCAGTACTTC,CSVAELGGTYEQYF
TRBJ1-2,-,TRBV7-2,-,TGTGCCAGCAACTCCGGGACTCGAGGGGGCTACACCTTC,CASNSGTRGGYTF
TRBJ1-2,-,TRBV5-4,-,TGTGCCAGCAGCCTGACAGCAACGGTCTATGGCTACACCTTC,CASSLTATVYGYTF
TRBJ1-2,-,TRBV11-2,once,TGTGCCAGCAGCTTAGACGGGTATGGAGGGGAAGGCCTATTC,CASSLDGYGGEGLF
TRBJ1-2,-,TRBV28,-,TGTGCCAGCAGTTCCAGGGGCCCCGTGGGGCAGCATGGCTACACCTTC,CASSSRGPVGQHGYTF
TRBJ1-2,-,TRBV7-8,-,TGTGCCAGCAGCCGGGTACGGCGGGGTGGGGACTATGGCTACACCTTC,CASSRVRRGGDYGYTF
TRBJ2-2,-,TRBV9,-,TGTGCCAGCAGCGCCCGACAGGCGAACACCGGGGAGCTGTTTTTT,CASSARQANTGELFF
TRBJ2-7,TRBD1,TRBV7-6,-,TGTGCCAGCAGCTTAGATAGGATTTTTGGGACAGACGTCGAGCAGTACTTC,CASSLDRIFGTDVEQYF
TRBJ1-2,-,TRBV5-4,once,TGTGCCAGCAGCTTGGACAGCTATGGCTACACCTTC,CASSLDSYGYTF
TRBJ2-7,-,TRBV6-5,few,TGTGCCGTACAACAGGGAGTGGAGTACGAGCAGTACTTC,CAVQQGVEYEQYF
TRBJ2-3,-,TRBV2,once,TGTGCCAGCATTGAGGACGGGGGCACAGATACGCAGTATTTT,CASIEDGGTDTQYF
TRBJ2-2,TRBD2,TRBV7-7,-,TGTGCTAGCAGCTTAGCGGGAGCTACCGGGGAGCTGTTTTTT,CASSLAGATGELFF
TRBJ2-1,-,TRBV18,-,TGTGCCAGCTCACCTTTGGCAGGCCCCCTCTCTGAGCAGTTCTTC,CASSPLAGPLSEQFF
TRBJ1-2,-,TRBV28,-,TGTGCCAGCAATAGGGAGACGATTAACTATGGCTACACCTTC,CASNRETINYGYTF
TRBJ1-2,TRBD1,TRBV27,-,TGTGCCAGCAGCAGGGGACAGAGCTATGGCTACACCTTC,CASSRGQSYGYTF
TRBJ1-3,-,TRBV21-1,-,TGTGCCAGCAGCAAAAGGCGGGAGGGGACAGGGGGCCTTCCTGGAAACACCATATATTTT,CASSKRREGTGGLPGNTIYF
TRBJ2-5,TRBD2,TRBV5-4,once,TGTGCCAGCAGCTTGGAGGGCGGGAGTGAGACCCAGTACTTC,CASSLEGGSETQYF
TRBJ1-1,TRBD1,TRBV11-2,-,TGTGCCAGCAGCTCCTGGACAGGGGCGAACACTGAAGCTTTCTTT,CASSSWTGANTEAFF
TRBJ1-5,TRBD1,TRBV28,-,TGTGCCAGCAGACGACAGGGGGGAGGGCCCCAGCATTTT,CASRRQGGGPQHF
TRBJ2-3,TRBD1,TRBV30,-,TGTGCCTGGAGTGCAGGGGGAGATACGCAGTATTTT,CAWSAGGDTQYF
TRBJ2-7,-,TRBV10-3,-,TGTGCCATCGCGGATTATCGCTCCTACGAGCAGTACTTC,CAIADYRSYEQYF
TRBJ1-5,-,TRBV2,-,TGTGCCAGCAGAGTACAGCTTAGCAATCAGCCCCAGCATTTT,CASRVQLSNQPQHF
TRBJ1-2,TRBD1,TRBV6-5,-,TGTGCCAGCAGTTACGGACAGGGGAAGGACTATGGCTACACCTTC,CASSYGQGKDYGYTF
TRBJ2-3,TRBD2,TRBV14,once,TGTGCCAGCAGCCAAGGGACTAGCGGGTTCACAGATACGCAGTATTTT,CASSQGTSGFTDTQYF
TRBJ2-5,TRBD2,TRBV2,-,TGTGCCAGCAGTGTGATGACTAGCGGAGAGACCCAGTACTTC,CASSVMTSGETQYF
TRBJ1-1,TRBD1,TRBV28,-,TGTGCCAGCAGCCCGAAAAAGCCGACAGGGCTAATTCTTATGAACACTGAAGCTTTCTTT,CASSPKKPTGLILMNTEAFF
TRBJ2-3,-,TRBV7-3,-,TGTGCCAGCAGCTTAGTAAGAGGGTCCCCGGCAACTCCGCAGTATTTT,CASSLVRGSPATPQYF
TRBJ2-1,TRBD1,TRBV9,-,TGTGCCAGCAGCCCCTTGGGACAGGGTAGAGGCAATGAGCAGTTCTTC,CASSPLGQGRGNEQFF
TRBJ2-3,-,TRBV27,few,TGTGCCAGCAGTTTACGAAGTGTTTTGAGGGGTGCTATGACAGGAGATACGCAGTATTTT,CASSLRSVLRGAMTGDTQYF
TRBJ1-1,TRBD1,TRBV12-5,once,TGTGCTAGTGGTTTGGCACAGGGGGTTCCAGCTTTCTTT,CASGLAQGVPAFF
TRBJ2-7,TRBD1,TRBV7-9,-,TGTGCCAGCAGCTTAGCGAAATGGACAGGGAACTACGAGCAGTACTTC,CASSLAKWTGNYEQYF
TRBJ1-2,TRBD1,TRBV5-5,-,TGTGCCAGCAGCCCCAGGACAGGGTATAACTATGGCTACACCTTC,CASSPRTGYNYGYTF
TRBJ2-2,-,TRBV5-1,once,TGCGCCAGCAGCTTGGCCGGAGTGACCGGGGAGCTGTTTTTT,CASSLAGVTGELFF
TRBJ1-4,TRBD1,TRBV6-6,-,TGTGCCAGCAGTTACCCGGGACAGCCCGGAAAACTGTTTTTT,CASSYPGQPGKLFF
TRBJ2-7,-,TRBV6-1,-,TGTGCCAGCAGTGATACAAGGGGTGTCTACGAGCAGTACTTC,CASSDTRGVYEQYF
TRBJ2-3,-,TRBV4-1,-,TGCGCCAGCAGCCAAGATCTAACGAGACTAGTAAATGCAGATACGCAGTATTTT,CASSQDLTRLVNADTQYF
TRBJ2-7,TRBD2,TRBV28,-,TGTGCCAGCAGTGCACTACTAGCGGGAAACTACGAGCAGTACTTC,CASSALLAGNYEQYF
TRBJ1-6,TRBD1,TRBV10-1,-,TGCGCCAGCAGCGGTGGACAGGGAGGATCACCCCTCCACTTT,CASSGGQGGSPLHF
TRBJ1-1,-,TRBV15,-,TGTGCCACGGGACTTCAATTCAACACTGAAGCTTTCTTT,CATGLQFNTEAFF
TRBJ2-7,TRBD2,TRBV6-5,-,TGTGCCAGCAGTGGCAACTACGGGGGGGCGGACGAGCAGTACTTC,CASSGNYGGADEQYF
TRBJ1-1,-,TRBV21-1,-,TGTGCCAGCAGCAGTGGGACAGGGAAAGAGCCTGAAGCTTTCTTT,CASSSGTGKEPEAFF
TRBJ2-1,TRBD2,TRBV5-4,-,TGTGCCAGCAGCCCCGGGACTACCTATCGCTACAATGAGCAGTTCTTC,CASSPGTTYRYNEQFF
TRBJ2-1,TRBD2,TRBV19,once,TGTGCCAGCCATTTGGGACTAGCGGAAGACAATGAGCAGTTCTTC,CASHLGLAEDNEQFF
TRBJ2-7,TRBD2,TRBV29-1,-,TGCAGCGTTGAACGCCGACTAGCGTACTCCTACGAGCAGTACTTC,CSVERRLAYSYEQYF
TRBJ2-1,-,TRBV2,-,TGTGCCAGCAGTGAGAGGCAGAGCTCCTACAATGAGCAGTTCTTC,CASSERQSSYNEQFF
TRBJ1-5,-,TRBV30,-,TGTGCCTGGAGCGGTGACAAGGCGCAGCCCCAGCATTTT,CAWSGDKAQPQHF
TRBJ1-4,TRBD1,TRBV28,-,TGTGCCAGCAGTATCCCCCCGGGACAGGGGGTTTGGAACGAAAAACTGTTTTTT,CASSIPPGQGVWNEKLFF
TRBJ2-5,TRBD2,TRBV5-1,-,TGCGCCAGCAGCTTGGGGACTAGCGGGGGTGAGACCCAGTACTTC,CASSLGTSGGETQYF
TRBJ1-2,TRBD1,TRBV6-1,once,TGTGCCAGCAGACCCCCAGGGGGCACCTATGGCTACACCTTC,CASRPPGGTYGYTF
TRBJ1-1,TRBD1,TRBV2,-,TGTGCCAGCCGCCATGGGACAGAGAACACTGAAGCTTTCTTT,CASRHGTENTEAFF
TRBJ2-3,TRBD2,TRBV27,-,TGTGCCAGCAGCGATGCTAGCGGGAGAAGCACAGATACGCAGTATTTT,CASSDASGRSTDTQYF
TRBJ2-5,-,TRBV28,once,TGTGCCAGCAGTTTAGGGGGGAGGTATCAGGAGACCCAGTACTTC,CASSLGGRYQETQYF